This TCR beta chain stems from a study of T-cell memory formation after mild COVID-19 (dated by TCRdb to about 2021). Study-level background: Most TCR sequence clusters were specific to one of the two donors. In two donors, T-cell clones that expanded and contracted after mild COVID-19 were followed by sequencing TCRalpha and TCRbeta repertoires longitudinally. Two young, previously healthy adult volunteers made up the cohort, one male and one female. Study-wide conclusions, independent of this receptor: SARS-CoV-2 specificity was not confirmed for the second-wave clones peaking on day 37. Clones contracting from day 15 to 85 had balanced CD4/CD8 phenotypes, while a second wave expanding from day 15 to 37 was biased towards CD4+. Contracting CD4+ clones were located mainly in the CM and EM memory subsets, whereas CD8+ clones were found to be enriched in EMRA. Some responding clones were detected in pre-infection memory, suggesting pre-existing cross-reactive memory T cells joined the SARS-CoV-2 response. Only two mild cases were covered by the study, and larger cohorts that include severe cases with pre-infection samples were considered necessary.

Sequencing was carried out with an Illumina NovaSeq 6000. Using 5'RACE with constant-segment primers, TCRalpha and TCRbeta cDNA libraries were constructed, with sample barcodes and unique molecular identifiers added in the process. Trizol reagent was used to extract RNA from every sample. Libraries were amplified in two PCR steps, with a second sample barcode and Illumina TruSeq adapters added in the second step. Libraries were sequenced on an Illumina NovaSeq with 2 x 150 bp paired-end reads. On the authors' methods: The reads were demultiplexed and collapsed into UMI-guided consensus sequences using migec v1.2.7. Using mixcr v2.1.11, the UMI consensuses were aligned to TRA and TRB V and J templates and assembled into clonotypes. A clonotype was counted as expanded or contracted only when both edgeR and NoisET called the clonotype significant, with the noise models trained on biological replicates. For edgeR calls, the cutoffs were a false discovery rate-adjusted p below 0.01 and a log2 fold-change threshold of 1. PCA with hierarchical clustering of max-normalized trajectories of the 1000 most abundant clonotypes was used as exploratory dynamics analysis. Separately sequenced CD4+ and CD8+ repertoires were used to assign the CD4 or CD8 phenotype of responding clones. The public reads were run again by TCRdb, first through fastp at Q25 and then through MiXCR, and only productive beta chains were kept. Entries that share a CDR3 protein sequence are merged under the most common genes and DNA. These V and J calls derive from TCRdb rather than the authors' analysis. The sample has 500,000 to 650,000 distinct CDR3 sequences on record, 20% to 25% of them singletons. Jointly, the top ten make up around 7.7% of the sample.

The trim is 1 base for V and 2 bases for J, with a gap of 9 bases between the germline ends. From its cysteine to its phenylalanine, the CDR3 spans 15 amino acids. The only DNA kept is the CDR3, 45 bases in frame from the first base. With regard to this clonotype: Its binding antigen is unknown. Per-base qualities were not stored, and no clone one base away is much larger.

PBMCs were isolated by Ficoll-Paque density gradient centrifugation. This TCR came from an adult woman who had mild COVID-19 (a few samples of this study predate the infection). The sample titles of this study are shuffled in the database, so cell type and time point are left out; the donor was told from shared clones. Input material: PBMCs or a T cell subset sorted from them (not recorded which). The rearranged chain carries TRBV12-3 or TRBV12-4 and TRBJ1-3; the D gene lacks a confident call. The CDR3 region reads CASSLDRQTGNTIYF. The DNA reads TGTGCCAGCAGTTTAGATAGGCAAACTGGAAACACCATATATTTT.